Sequencing of this TCR beta chain was carried out in a study of blood T cells in healthy people across ages. General study findings and limits: Estimates drawn from one million T cells were deemed to understate diversity. Observed TCR beta diversity showed a strong correlation with the percentage of naive T cells as measured by flow cytometry.

A second 7 to 11 cycle PCR used barcoded and J-beta primers. MiXCR, run by TCRdb on the 5' RACE reads, gives a single entry per CDR3 protein. The sample lists roughly 1,000,000 distinct CDR3 sequences; 20% to 25% were seen once. With 2 bases clipped from V and 3 bases from J, the junction kept 8 bases outside the gene matches. Germline assignment: CDR1 SGHRS and CDR2 YFSETQ. This CDR3 spans 16 amino acids. Notes on this clonotype: Its cognate antigen is unknown.

Another study also made use of these data, one on T cells of mothers and their children.

The sample taken for sequencing was blood. The clonotype comes from a girl aged 2 to 9 in good health. V is TRBV5-1 and J is TRBJ2-1; 7 bases match TRBD2. The CDR3 DNA reads TGCGCCAGCAGCTTTCTAGCGGAGGTACTCTACAATGAGCAGTTCTTC. It specifies CASSFLAEVLYNEQFF.